The entry below describes one T cell receptor beta chain. The data were obtained in a study of shared clonotypes between healthy human individuals. Repertoires were generated with immunoSEQ multiplex PCR, while TCRdb's copy carries only in-frame clones and drops some. In the table there are 2,500,000 or so clones, roughly 92% of which are singletons. With 6 bases clipped from V and 4 bases from J, the junction kept 2 bases outside the gene matches. Germline CDR1 MNHNS, CDR2 SASEGT. This CDR3 is built from 12 residues. The split of CD4+ cells yielded CD45RA+ naive and CD45RA-negative memory subsets. This TCR was recovered from a man younger than 30 in good health. Some clones in this sample may be carry-over from other donors' samples. The specimen was naive CD4+ T cells from PBMCs. Subset indicated: CD45RA+ positively selected. V usage is TRBV6-1 and J usage is TRBJ1-2; 7 bases align to TRBD1. The CDR3 sequence: CASSNRGYGYTF. The CDR3 DNA sequence: TGTGCCAGCAGCAACAGGGGCTATGGCTACACCTTC.